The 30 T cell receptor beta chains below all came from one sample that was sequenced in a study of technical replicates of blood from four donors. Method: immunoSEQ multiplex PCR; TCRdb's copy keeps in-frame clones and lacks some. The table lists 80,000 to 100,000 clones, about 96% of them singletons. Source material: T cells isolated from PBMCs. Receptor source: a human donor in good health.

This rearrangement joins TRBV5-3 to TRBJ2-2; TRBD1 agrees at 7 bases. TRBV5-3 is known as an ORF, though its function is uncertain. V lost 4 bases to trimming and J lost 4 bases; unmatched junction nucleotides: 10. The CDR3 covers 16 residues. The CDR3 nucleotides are TGTGCCAGAAGCCAAAGGGACAGCGGCTGCACCGGGGAGCTGTTTTTT. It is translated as CARSQRDSGCTGELFF.

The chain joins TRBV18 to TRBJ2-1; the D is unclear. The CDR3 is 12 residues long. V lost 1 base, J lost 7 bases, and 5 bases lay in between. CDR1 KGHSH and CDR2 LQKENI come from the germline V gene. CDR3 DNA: TGTGCCAGCTCACCACTCCAGAATGAGCAGTTCTTC. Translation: CASSPLQNEQFF.

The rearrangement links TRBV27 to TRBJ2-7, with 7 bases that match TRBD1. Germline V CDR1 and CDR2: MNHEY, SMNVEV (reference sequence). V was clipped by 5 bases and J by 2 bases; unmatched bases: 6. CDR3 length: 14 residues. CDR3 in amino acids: CASSKTGSAYEQYF. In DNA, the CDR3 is TGTGCCAGCAGTAAGACAGGGTCGGCCTACGAGCAGTACTTC.

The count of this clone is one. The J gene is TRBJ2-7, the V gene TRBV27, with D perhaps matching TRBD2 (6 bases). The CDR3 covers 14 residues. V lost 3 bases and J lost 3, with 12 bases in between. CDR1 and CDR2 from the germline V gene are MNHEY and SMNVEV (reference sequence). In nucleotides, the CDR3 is TGTGCCAGCAGTTTGGCTAGCGTTTACTACGAGCAGTACTTC. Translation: CASSLASVYYEQYF.

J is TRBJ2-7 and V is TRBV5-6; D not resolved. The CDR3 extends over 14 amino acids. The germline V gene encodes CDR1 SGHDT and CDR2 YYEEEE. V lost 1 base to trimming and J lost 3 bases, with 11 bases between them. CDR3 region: CASSLYRDIYEQYF. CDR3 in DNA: TGTGCCAGCAGCTTGTACAGAGATATCTACGAGCAGTACTTC.

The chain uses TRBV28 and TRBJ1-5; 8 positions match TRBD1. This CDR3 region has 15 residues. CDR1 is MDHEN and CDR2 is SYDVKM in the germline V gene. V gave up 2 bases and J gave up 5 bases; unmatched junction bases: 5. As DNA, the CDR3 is TGTGCCAGCAGTTTAGCGGGCAGGGGGCATCAGCCCCAGCATTTT. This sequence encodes CASSLAGRGHQPQHF.

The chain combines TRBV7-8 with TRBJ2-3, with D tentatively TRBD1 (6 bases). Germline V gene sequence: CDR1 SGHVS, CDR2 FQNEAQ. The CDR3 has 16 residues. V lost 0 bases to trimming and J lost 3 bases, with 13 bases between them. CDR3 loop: CASSLATGIGTDTQYF. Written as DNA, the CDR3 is TGTGCCAGCAGCTTAGCAACAGGGATAGGTACAGATACGCAGTATTTT.

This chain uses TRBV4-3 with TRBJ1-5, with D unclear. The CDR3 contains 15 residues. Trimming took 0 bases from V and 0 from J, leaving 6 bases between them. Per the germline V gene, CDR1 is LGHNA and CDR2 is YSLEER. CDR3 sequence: CASSQEPGSNQPQHF. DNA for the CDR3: TGCGCCAGCAGCCAAGAACCAGGTAGCAATCAGCCCCAGCATTTT.

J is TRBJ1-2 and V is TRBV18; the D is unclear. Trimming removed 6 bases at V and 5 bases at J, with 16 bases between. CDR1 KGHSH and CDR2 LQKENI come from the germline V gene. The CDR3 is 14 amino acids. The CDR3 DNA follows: TGTGCCAGCTCCGAAAGGAATTTAGCTTATGGCTACACCTTC. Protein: CASSERNLAYGYTF.

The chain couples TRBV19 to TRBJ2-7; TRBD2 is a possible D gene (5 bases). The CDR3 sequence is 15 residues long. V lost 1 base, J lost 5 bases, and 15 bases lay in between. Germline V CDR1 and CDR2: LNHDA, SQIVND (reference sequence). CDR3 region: CASSIGQRDTNEQYF. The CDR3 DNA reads TGTGCCAGTAGTATAGGTCAGAGGGATACAAACGAGCAGTACTTC.

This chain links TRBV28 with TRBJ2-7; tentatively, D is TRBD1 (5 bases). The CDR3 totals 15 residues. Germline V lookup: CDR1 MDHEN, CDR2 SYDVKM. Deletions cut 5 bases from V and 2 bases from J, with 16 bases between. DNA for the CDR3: TGTGCCAGCAGTCTGGTAGATGACAGTGCCTACGAGCAGTACTTC. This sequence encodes CASSLVDDSAYEQYF.

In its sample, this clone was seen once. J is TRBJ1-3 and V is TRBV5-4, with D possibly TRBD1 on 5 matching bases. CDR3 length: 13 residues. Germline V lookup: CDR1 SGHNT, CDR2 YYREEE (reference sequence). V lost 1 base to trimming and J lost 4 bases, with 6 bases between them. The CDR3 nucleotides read TGTGCCAGCAGCTTGTCAGGGGGAAACACCATATATTTT. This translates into CASSLSGGNTIYF. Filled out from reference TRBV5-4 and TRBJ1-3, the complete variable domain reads ETGVTQSPTHLIKTRGQQVTLRCSSQSGHNTVSWYQQALGQGPQFIFQYYREEENGRGNFPPRFSGLQFPNYSSELNVNALELDDSALYLCASSLSGGNTIYFGEGSWLTVV.

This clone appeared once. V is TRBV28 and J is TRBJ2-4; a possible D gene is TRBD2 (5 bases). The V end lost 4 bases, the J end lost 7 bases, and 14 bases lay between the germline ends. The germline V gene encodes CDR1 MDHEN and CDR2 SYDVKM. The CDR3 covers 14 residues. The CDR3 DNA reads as TGTGCCAGCAGTTCGTCCCCCGGAGGCAACATTCAGTACTTC. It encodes CASSSSPGGNIQYF.

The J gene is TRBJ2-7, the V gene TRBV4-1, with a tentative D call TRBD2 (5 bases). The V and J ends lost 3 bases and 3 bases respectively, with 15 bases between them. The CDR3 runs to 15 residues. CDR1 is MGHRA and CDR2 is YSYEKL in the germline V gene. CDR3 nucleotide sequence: TGCGCCAGCAGCCACACTAGTAGCCCTCTCTACGAGCAGTACTTC. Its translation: CASSHTSSPLYEQYF.

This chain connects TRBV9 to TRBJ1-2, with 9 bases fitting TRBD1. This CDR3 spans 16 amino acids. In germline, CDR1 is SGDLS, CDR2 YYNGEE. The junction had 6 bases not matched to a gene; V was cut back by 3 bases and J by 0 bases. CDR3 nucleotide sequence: TGTGCCAGCAGCGCCGGGACAGGGCTCACTAACTATGGCTACACCTTC. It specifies CASSAGTGLTNYGYTF.

CDR3 sequence: CASSEWKEVTEAFF. Written as DNA, the CDR3 is TGTGCCAGCAGTGAATGGAAGGAGGTCACTGAAGCTTTCTTT. This sequence joins TRBV25-1 and TRBJ1-1; D is unclear. CDR1 MGHDK and CDR2 SYGVNS come from the germline V gene. CDR3 size: 14 residues. The V end was cut by 1 base, the J end by 4 bases, with 10 bases between.

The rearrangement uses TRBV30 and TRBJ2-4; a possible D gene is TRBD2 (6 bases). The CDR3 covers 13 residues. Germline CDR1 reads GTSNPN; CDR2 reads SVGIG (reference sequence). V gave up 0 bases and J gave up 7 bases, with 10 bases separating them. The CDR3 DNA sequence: TGTGCCTGGAGTGTTGGAGGGCTGAACATTCAGTACTTC. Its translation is CAWSVGGLNIQYF. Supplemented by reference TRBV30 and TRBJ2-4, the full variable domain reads SQTIHQWPATLVQPVGSPLSLECTVEGTSNPNLYWYRQAAGRGLQLLFYSVGIGQISSEVPQNLSASRPQDRQFILSSKKLLLSDSGFYLCAWSVGGLNIQYFGAGTRLSVL.

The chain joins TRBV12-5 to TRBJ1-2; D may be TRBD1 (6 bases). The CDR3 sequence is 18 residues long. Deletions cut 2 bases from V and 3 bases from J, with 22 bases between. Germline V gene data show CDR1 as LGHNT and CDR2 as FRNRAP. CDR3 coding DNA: TGTGCTAGTGGTTTGAGCCCGACGACAGGACCCCGACACTATGGCTACACCTTC. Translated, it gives CASGLSPTTGPRHYGYTF.

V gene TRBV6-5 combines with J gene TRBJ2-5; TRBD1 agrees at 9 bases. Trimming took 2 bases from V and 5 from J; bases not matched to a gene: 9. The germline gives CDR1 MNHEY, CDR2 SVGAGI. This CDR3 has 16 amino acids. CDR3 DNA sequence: TGTGCCAGCAGTTACGGGACAGGGCACTACACGGAGACCCAGTACTTC. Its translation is CASSYGTGHYTETQYF.

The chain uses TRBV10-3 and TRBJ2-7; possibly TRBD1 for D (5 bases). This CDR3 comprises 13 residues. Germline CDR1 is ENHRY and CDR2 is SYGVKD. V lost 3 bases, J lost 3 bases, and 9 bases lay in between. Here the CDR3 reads CAISERQNYEQYF. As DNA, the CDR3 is TGTGCCATCAGTGAACGACAGAACTACGAGCAGTACTTC.

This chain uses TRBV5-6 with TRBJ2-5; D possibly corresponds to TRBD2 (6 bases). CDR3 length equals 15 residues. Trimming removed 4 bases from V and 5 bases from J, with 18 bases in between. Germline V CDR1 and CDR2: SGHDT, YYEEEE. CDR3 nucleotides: TGTGCCAGCAGCAGAAGGAGACTAGGAGGGGAGACCCAGTACTTC. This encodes CASSRRRLGGETQYF. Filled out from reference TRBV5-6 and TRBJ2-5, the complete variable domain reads DAGVTQSPTHLIKTRGQQVTLRCSPKSGHDTVSWYQQALGQGPQFIFQYYEEEERQRGNFPDRFSGHQFPNYSSELNVNALLLGDSALYLCASSRRRLGGETQYFGPGTRLLVL.

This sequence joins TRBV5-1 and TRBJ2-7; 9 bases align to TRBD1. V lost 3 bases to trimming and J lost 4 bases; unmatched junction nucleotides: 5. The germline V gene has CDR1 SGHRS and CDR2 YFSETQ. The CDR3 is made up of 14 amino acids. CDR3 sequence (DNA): TGCGCCAGCAGCTCCGGGACAGGGTCGTACGAGCAGTACTTC. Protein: CASSSGTGSYEQYF.

The CDR3 nucleotides read TGTGCCAGCGCGCCAGACTATAGCACAGATACGCAGTATTTT. Amino acids: CASAPDYSTDTQYF. The genes are TRBV2 and TRBJ2-3, with a possible D match to TRBD2 (5 bases). Trimming pared 8 bases from V and 0 bases from J, leaving 12 bases between. CDR3 length: 14 amino acids. Germline CDR1 reads SNHLY; CDR2 reads FYNNEI.

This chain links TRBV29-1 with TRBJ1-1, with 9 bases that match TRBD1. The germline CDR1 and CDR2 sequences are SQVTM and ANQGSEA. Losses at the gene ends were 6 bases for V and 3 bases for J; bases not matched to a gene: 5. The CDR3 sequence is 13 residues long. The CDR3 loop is CSVRDREDTEAFF. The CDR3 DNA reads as TGCAGCGTACGGGACAGGGAGGACACTGAAGCTTTCTTT.

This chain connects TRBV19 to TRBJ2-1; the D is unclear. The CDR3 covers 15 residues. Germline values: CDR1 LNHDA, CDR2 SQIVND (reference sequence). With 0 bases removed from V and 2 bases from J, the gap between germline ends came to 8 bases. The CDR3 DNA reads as TGTGCCAGTAGTATAGAGAGGTCCCCCTACAATGAGCAGTTCTTC. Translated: CASSIERSPYNEQFF.

The CDR3 nucleotides read TGTGCCAGCAGTTACTCAGGGGGCAAATTTGACAATGAGCAGTTCTTC. Its translation is CASSYSGGKFDNEQFF. The chain links TRBV6-6 to TRBJ2-1; 7 bases line up with TRBD1. The CDR3 runs to 16 residues. J gave up 5 bases and V 0 bases, and 7 bases lay outside the gene matches. Germline CDR1 and CDR2: MNHNY and SVGAGI (reference sequence).

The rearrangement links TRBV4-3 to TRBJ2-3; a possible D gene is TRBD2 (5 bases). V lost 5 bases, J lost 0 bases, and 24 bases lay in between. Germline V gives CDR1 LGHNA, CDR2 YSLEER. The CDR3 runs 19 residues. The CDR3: CASSNSVPDRRTSTDTQYF. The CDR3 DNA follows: TGCGCCAGCAGCAACTCTGTTCCAGACCGGAGGACTAGCACAGATACGCAGTATTTT.

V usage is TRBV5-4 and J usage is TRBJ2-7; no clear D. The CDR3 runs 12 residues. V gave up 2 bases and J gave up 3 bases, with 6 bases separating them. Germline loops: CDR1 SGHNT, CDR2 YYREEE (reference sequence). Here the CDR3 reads CASSFHSYEQYF. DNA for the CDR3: TGTGCCAGCAGCTTCCACAGCTACGAGCAGTACTTC.

The DNA of the CDR3 is TGTGCCAGCAGCTTGCAACTAGCCGATGAGCAGTTCTTC. Translating gives CASSLQLADEQFF. The chain carries TRBV5-4 and TRBJ2-1; a weak D match, TRBD2 (6 bases). V gave up 1 base and J gave up 8 bases, with 10 bases separating them. The CDR3 runs 13 residues. Germline loops: CDR1 SGHNT, CDR2 YYREEE (reference sequence).

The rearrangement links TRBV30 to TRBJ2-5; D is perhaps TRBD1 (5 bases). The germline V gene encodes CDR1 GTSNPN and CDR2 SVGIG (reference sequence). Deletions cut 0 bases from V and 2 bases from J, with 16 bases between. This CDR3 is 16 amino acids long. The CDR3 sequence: CAWSVSPRAQQETQYF. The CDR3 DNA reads TGTGCCTGGAGTGTATCCCCCAGGGCTCAGCAAGAGACCCAGTACTTC. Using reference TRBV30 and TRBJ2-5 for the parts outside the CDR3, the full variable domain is SQTIHQWPATLVQPVGSPLSLECTVEGTSNPNLYWYRQAAGRGLQLLFYSVGIGQISSEVPQNLSASRPQDRQFILSSKKLLLSDSGFYLCAWSVSPRAQQETQYFGPGTRLLVL.